This paragraph reports one T cell receptor beta chain. Its antigen is as yet unknown. The sample comes from a study of T cell responses to AZD1222 COVID-19 vaccine. Study-wide points: Seropositive AZD1222 recipients at baseline numbered only 5 to 7. Dominant at 160-218 and 743-854, vaccine-associated CD4 TCRs also spanned spike. A rise in Spike-specific TCR breadth and depth followed two AZD1222 doses.

Investigators merged groups given second doses at roughly 4 or roughly 12 weeks. There are 15 residues in the CDR3. CDR1 is MNHEY and CDR2 is SVGAGI in the germline V gene. The ends were cut back, 5 bases at V and 4 bases at J, with 17 bases in the middle. Data came from immunoSEQ multiplex PCR; TCRdb stores just in-frame clones and leaves some out. This table holds around 120,000 clones, more than 75% found once. This TCR derives from an adult who received the AZD1222 COVID-19 vaccine. Sequences were derived from peripheral blood, sampled 28 days after the second AZD1222 dose. The chain recombines TRBV6-5 with TRBJ2-5, with D tentatively TRBD1 (6 bases). The CDR3: CASSPLTTGRETQYF. The CDR3 coding sequence is TGTGCCAGCAGTCCACTAACCACAGGGCGAGAGACCCAGTACTTC.